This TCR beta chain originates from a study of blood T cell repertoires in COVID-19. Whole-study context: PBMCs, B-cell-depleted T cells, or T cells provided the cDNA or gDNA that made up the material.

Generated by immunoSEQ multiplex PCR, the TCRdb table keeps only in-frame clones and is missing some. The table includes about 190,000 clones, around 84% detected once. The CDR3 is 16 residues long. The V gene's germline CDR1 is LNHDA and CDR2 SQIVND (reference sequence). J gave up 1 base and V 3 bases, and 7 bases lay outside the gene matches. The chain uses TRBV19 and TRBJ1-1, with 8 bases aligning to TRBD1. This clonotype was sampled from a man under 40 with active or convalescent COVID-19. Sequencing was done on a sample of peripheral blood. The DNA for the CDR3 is TGTGCCAGTAGTATTCCTGGGGACAGGACGAACACTGAAGCTTTCTTT. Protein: CASSIPGDRTNTEAFF.